Each of the 30 T cell receptor beta chains below was sequenced from the same sample in a study of T cells in Graves' hyperthyroidism and ophthalmopathy. TCR beta CDR3 regions were amplified from RNA transcripts. Initially, a first-round RT-PCR of the TCR CDR3 employed the HTBI primer set. From the multiplex PCR reads, TCRdb called clonotypes with MiXCR, one entry per CDR3 protein. There are about 510,000 distinct CDR3 sequences in the sample; approximately 49% occur only once, and about 45% lies in the top ten. Material for sequencing was peripheral blood or thyroid tissue (not recorded which). These receptors all come from an adult woman with Graves' disease, either hyperthyroidism or ophthalmopathy (not recorded which).

This clonotype was observed at least ten times. The chain recombines TRBV2 with TRBJ2-5, with TRBD2 identical over 8 bases. Germline CDR1 and CDR2: SNHLY and FYNNEI. Trimming at V came to 5 bases and at J to 4 bases, leaving 6 bases not matched to a gene. This CDR3 spans 14 amino acids. CDR3 amino acids: CASSYSGIGETQYF. The CDR3 DNA is TGTGCCAGCAGTTATAGCGGGATTGGAGAGACCCAGTACTTC.

The genes are TRBV5-1 and TRBJ1-5, with TRBD1 matching over 8 bases. This CDR3 has 12 residues. The ends lost 3 bases at V and 9 bases at J; junction bases unmatched: 2. CDR1 and CDR2 from the germline V gene are SGHRS and YFSETQ. CDR3 region: CASSSGTGPQHF. CDR3 in DNA: TGCGCCAGCAGCTCCGGGACAGGGCCCCAGCATTTT.

The chain has TRBV7-2 and TRBJ2-5, with no clear D. The CDR3 is made up of 16 amino acids. The germline CDR1 and CDR2 sequences are SGHTA and FQGNSA. The V end lost 5 bases, the J end lost 3 bases, and 19 bases lay between the germline ends. CDR3 loop: CASSLWTNREKETQYF. The CDR3 bases are TGTGCCAGCAGCCTCTGGACGAATAGGGAAAAAGAGACCCAGTACTTC.

The V call is TRBV9, the J call TRBJ1-6; the D is unclear. CDR1 is SGDLS, CDR2 YYNGEE, per germline. Trimming left V 2 bases short and J 7 bases short, with 10 bases between. The CDR3 is 14 residues long. The CDR3 loop is CASSVEGRNSPLHF. CDR3 sequence (DNA): TGTGCCAGCAGCGTGGAAGGGCGGAATTCACCCCTCCACTTT.

The chain joins TRBV20-1 to TRBJ2-7; maybe TRBD2 (5 bases). Trimming took 1 base from V and 2 from J, leaving 15 bases between them. CDR3 length equals 15 residues. Germline lookup yields CDR1 DFQATT and CDR2 SNEGSKA (reference sequence). As DNA, the CDR3 is TGCAGTGCTAGAGGGGGAAACGCGGGTGCCTACGAGCAGTACTTC. Translated: CSARGGNAGAYEQYF.

This clonotype was found once. The chain is built from TRBV7-8 and TRBJ1-1; D remains unclear. Germline assignment: CDR1 SGHVS and CDR2 FQNEAQ. The CDR3 consists of 13 residues. The V end was cut by 3 bases, the J end by 6 bases, with 11 bases between. The CDR3 protein is CASSLSYGAEAFF. The CDR3 nucleotides read TGTGCCAGCAGCTTGAGTTACGGGGCTGAAGCTTTCTTT.

As DNA, the CDR3 is TGTGCCAGCTCACCACTGGGGGGTGGAGAACAGCCCCAGCATTTT. This encodes CASSPLGGGEQPQHF. The rearrangement joins TRBV18 to TRBJ1-5; D might be TRBD1 (5 bases). Germline loops: CDR1 KGHSH, CDR2 LQKENI. V was shortened by 1 base and J by 7 bases, with 14 bases between the two germline ends. The CDR3 consists of 15 residues.

About this clonotype itself: Mismatch with germline at one junction end may stem from a read error. The rearrangement links TRBV5-1 to TRBJ1-2; D gene uncertain. The V gene's germline CDR1 is SGHRS and CDR2 YFSETQ. CDR3 length: 13 residues. CDR3: CASSLVSVHGYTF. The CDR3 DNA reads as TGTGCCAGCAGCTTGGTATCCGTTCATGGCTACACCTTC.

V is TRBV2 and J is TRBJ1-2; TRBD1 agrees at 8 bases. The CDR3 runs 17 residues. CDR1 and CDR2 (germline): SNHLY, FYNNEI. Unmatched junction bases numbered 14, after V lost 4 bases and J lost 4 bases. CDR3 DNA: TGTGCCAGCAGTGGGGGAGACAGGGGATTAGCTGCCTATGGCTACACCTTC. This sequence encodes CASSGGDRGLAAYGYTF.

The chain uses TRBV20-1 and TRBJ1-1; D unresolved. Between the trimmed V and J ends, which lost 2 bases and 0 bases, there was a span of 13 bases. This CDR3 contains 15 residues. CDR1 and CDR2 from the germline V gene are DFQATT and SNEGSKA (reference sequence). DNA for the CDR3: TGCAGTGCTAGATGGACGGCAGCGTTGAACACTGAAGCTTTCTTT. Its protein is CSARWTAALNTEAFF.

Notes on this clonotype: Given a much more abundant clone one base away, this may be a read error. Because it lacks the conserved phenylalanine or tryptophan at the end, this CDR3 is likely a read error. The J gene is TRBJ1-2, the V gene TRBV20-1, with TRBD1 matching 7 bases. The V gene end was trimmed by 6 bases and the J gene end by 7 bases; junction bases not matched to a gene: 11. Germline V gene data show CDR1 as DFQATT and CDR2 as SNEGSKA (reference sequence). The CDR3 runs to 13 residues. CDR3 in amino acids: CSAPTRGGGGYTV. For the CDR3, the DNA is TGCAGTGCACCGACCAGGGGGGGAGGTGGCTACACCGTC.

This clonotype was seen at least ten times. The chain uses TRBV20-1 and TRBJ2-2, with no clear D. Germline assignment: CDR1 DFQATT and CDR2 SNEGSKA (reference sequence). Trimming took off 5 bases at V and 4 bases at J, with 14 bases between the two ends. The CDR3 has 14 residues. The CDR3 DNA reads as TGCAGTGCTGTGAAGAGCAGAACCACCGGGGAGCTGTTTTTT. Translation gives CSAVKSRTTGELFF.

This clonotype has a single count. The CDR3 nucleotides are TGTGCCAGCAGCCCAAGGGGTACTAGCGGGTTCGAGCAGTACTTC. It is translated as CASSPRGTSGFEQYF. The gene calls are TRBV7-9 and TRBJ2-7; TRBD2 aligns across 9 bases. This CDR3 comprises 15 residues. Germline-derived CDR1 and CDR2 are SEHNR and FQNEAQ (reference sequence). V lost 5 bases, J lost 6 bases, and 11 bases stayed unmatched.

This clonotype was detected ten times or more. This chain connects TRBV30 to TRBJ1-1, with D maybe TRBD1 (6 bases). V shed 8 bases and J shed 1 base, with 8 bases lying between them. The CDR3 length is 11 residues. Germline values: CDR1 GTSNPN, CDR2 SVGIG (reference sequence). The CDR3 spells CAGGRNTEAFF. The CDR3 bases are TGTGCCGGGGGCAGGAACACTGAAGCTTTCTTT.

This chain links TRBV29-1 with TRBJ1-3, with D uncertain. This CDR3 region has 16 residues. Germline assignment: CDR1 SQVTM and CDR2 ANQGSEA. The V end lost 1 base, the J end lost 2 bases, and 15 bases lay between the germline ends. Written as DNA, the CDR3 is TGCAGCGTTGAAGGTCTCGGGGTCGCGGCTGGAAACACCATATATTTT. Translation: CSVEGLGVAAGNTIYF.

This clonotype occurred many times. The rearrangement joins TRBV7-2 to TRBJ2-2, with 9 bases lining up with TRBD2. The CDR3 contains 16 residues. CDR1 is SGHTA and CDR2 is FQGNSA in the germline V gene. V trimming: 3 bases; J trimming: 5 bases; junction bases outside the gene matches: 7. CDR3 in DNA: TGTGCCAGCAGCTTGATAGCGGGAGTAGATACCGGGGAGCTGTTTTTT. Amino acid sequence: CASSLIAGVDTGELFF.

Here the CDR3 DNA reads TGTGCCACCAGCAGACTACCCGGGACCCCCTACGAGCAGTACTTC. Translated, it gives CATSRLPGTPYEQYF. V usage is TRBV15 and J usage is TRBJ2-7; perhaps D is TRBD1 or TRBD2 (5 bases each). V was pared by 2 bases and J by 2 bases, with 13 bases between. This CDR3 spans 15 amino acids. From germline, CDR1 is LNHNV and CDR2 YYDKDF (reference sequence).

V and J are TRBV6-5 and TRBJ1-5; unclear D gene. Trimming took 2 bases from V and 1 from J, leaving 9 bases between them. CDR1 MNHEY and CDR2 SVGAGI come from the germline V gene. There are 15 residues in the CDR3. The CDR3 loop is CASSYGQNSNQPQHF. The CDR3 coding sequence is TGTGCCAGCAGTTACGGGCAGAACAGCAATCAGCCCCAGCATTTT.

The rearrangement uses TRBV24-1 and TRBJ1-5, with no clear D. This CDR3 comprises 14 residues. Germline CDR1 reads KGHDR; CDR2 reads SFDVKD. V lost 2 bases and J lost 7, with 11 bases in between. The CDR3 region has the DNA TGTGCCACCAGTGATTCTCAAAGTTTCCAGCCCCAGCATTTT. This translates into CATSDSQSFQPQHF.

Many counts were recorded for this clonotype. The chain has TRBV10-2 and TRBJ2-2; D unresolved. This CDR3 region has 14 residues. Looked up from germline, CDR1 is WSHSY and CDR2 is SAAADI. The V end was cut by 3 bases, the J end by 0 bases, with 5 bases between. CDR3 loop: CASSDMTNTGELFF. The CDR3 DNA sequence: TGCGCCAGCAGTGATATGACGAACACCGGGGAGCTGTTTTTT.

In its sample, this clonotype was seen many times. The CDR3, as DNA: TGCGCCAGCAGCTTGGAGCAGCCGGGGGGGGAGACCCAGTACTTC. It encodes CASSLEQPGGETQYF. The genes are TRBV5-1 and TRBJ2-5; TRBD2 matches 8 bases. The CDR3 runs to 15 residues. V was pared by 0 bases and J by 5 bases, with 6 bases of the junction left unmatched. Germline lookup yields CDR1 SGHRS and CDR2 YFSETQ.

Of note for this clonotype: A much larger clone is a single base away; this may be a read error. The V call is TRBV10-3, the J call TRBJ1-4, with no clear D. The ends were cut back, 4 bases at V and 6 bases at J, with 6 bases in the middle. Germline loops: CDR1 ENHRY, CDR2 SYGVKD. CDR3 length: 12 residues. CDR3 sequence (DNA): TGTGCCATCAGTGGAGCCGATGAAAAACTGTTTTTT. Its translation: CAISGADEKLFF.

The rearrangement joins TRBV20-1 to TRBJ2-2, with 10 bases fitting TRBD1. The V gene end was trimmed by 6 bases and the J gene end by 4 bases; junction bases not matched to a gene: 5. The CDR3 runs to 14 residues. Germline CDR1 is DFQATT and CDR2 is SNEGSKA (reference sequence). The CDR3 sequence is CSAGQGPSTGELFF. The CDR3 DNA sequence: TGCAGTGCGGGACAGGGGCCTAGCACCGGGGAGCTGTTTTTT.

This clonotype was detected once. The chain carries TRBV29-1 and TRBJ2-7; D is possibly TRBD2 (5 bases). Trimming stripped 5 bases from V and 3 bases from J, with 14 bases between. This CDR3 contains 13 residues. Per germline, CDR1 SQVTM and CDR2 ANQGSEA. In nucleotides, the CDR3 is TGCAGCGTTAGCCATCTCCGGGGCTACGAGCAGTACTTC. It codes for CSVSHLRGYEQYF.

Here the CDR3 reads CAITADRNYEQYF. The CDR3 bases are TGTGCCATCACGGCGGACAGGAACTACGAGCAGTACTTC. J is TRBJ2-7 and V is TRBV12-3 or TRBV12-4; TRBD1 aligns across 7 bases. This CDR3 has 13 amino acids. The V gene end was trimmed by 10 bases and the J gene end by 3 bases; junction bases not matched to a gene: 9.

This chain links TRBV10-2 with TRBJ1-1, with D possibly being TRBD1 (5 bases). Trimming took 2 bases from V and 8 from J, leaving 9 bases between them. Looked up from germline, CDR1 is WSHSY and CDR2 is SAAADI. The CDR3 loop spans 12 amino acids. The CDR3 reads CASSEQGSEAFF. The CDR3 nucleotides read TGCGCCAGCAGTGAGCAGGGATCCGAAGCTTTCTTT.

This clonotype was seen many times. The chain recombines TRBV7-9 with TRBJ1-2; 10 bases are a match to TRBD1. V shed 6 bases, J shed 6 bases, and the junction held 4 bases outside the gene matches. Germline loops: CDR1 SEHNR, CDR2 FQNEAQ (reference sequence). The CDR3 totals 13 residues. The CDR3 DNA is TGTGCCAGCAGTAGTGACAGGGGGCATGGCTACACCTTC. Amino acid sequence: CASSSDRGHGYTF.

The V and J genes are TRBV2 and TRBJ2-6, with D unresolved. This CDR3 comprises 14 residues. Germline V CDR1 and CDR2: SNHLY, FYNNEI. Between the trimmed V and J ends, which lost 7 bases and 0 bases, there was a span of 7 bases. CDR3 residues: CASNIDSGANVLTF. CDR3 sequence (DNA): TGTGCCAGCAATATCGACTCTGGGGCCAACGTCCTGACTTTC.

To note about this clonotype: This may stem from a read error, because a much larger clone lies one nucleotide away. The V call is TRBV10-3, the J call TRBJ1-5; no definite D call. The germline gives CDR1 ENHRY, CDR2 SYGVKD. CDR3 length: 15 residues. CDR3 sequence: CAWSTKRGESQTQHF. The CDR3 bases are TGTGCCTGGAGTACCAAGCGGGGAGAATCTCAGACCCAGCATTTT.

This clonotype was seen a few times. The chain employs TRBV27 and TRBJ1-1, with D possibly TRBD1 on 6 matching bases. Germline V gene lookup returns CDR1 MNHEY and CDR2 SMNVEV (reference sequence). This CDR3 spans 16 amino acids. The V end lost 5 bases, the J end lost 4 bases, and 20 bases lay between the germline ends. The CDR3 coding sequence is TGTGCCAGCAGTCCCAGACAGGATTTAAGGGGCACTGAAGCTTTCTTT. Its protein product is CASSPRQDLRGTEAFF.